The rows below give T cell receptor beta chains drawn from one sample of a study of siplizumab effects on memory and regulatory T cells. This table comes from immunoSEQ multiplex PCR, and its TCRdb copy is limited to in-frame clones, with some not included. The repertoire has roughly 110,000 clones, 93% of them found once; the top ten carry roughly 0.15%. The sequencing input was non-Treg CD4+ T cells sorted from blood. The origin of the receptors is a human donor in good health. Each CDR3 is given with its conserved first and last residue. The order of the fields is J gene, V gene, clone size, D gene, CDR3 DNA, CDR3 protein. The D gene is left open where the match is weak. A clone size is listed for some rows: how often the clone was seen (once, few, many), or a class if it is expanded.

TRBJ2-5 | TRBV29-1 | NA | NA | TGCAGCGTTTTTTACGCCCAGACCCAGTACTTC | CSVFYAQTQYF
TRBJ2-2 | TRBV7-3 | NA | NA | TGTGCCAGCAGCTTAATATCGGCCAACACCGGGGAGCTGTTTTTT | CASSLISANTGELFF
TRBJ2-3 | TRBV30 | NA | TRBD1 | TGTGCCTGGGGCCGGGACAGGGTTACAGATACGCAGTATTTT | CAWGRDRVTDTQYF
TRBJ1-6 | TRBV6-5 | NA | NA | TGTGCCAGTTCAGGACCGAATAATTCACCCCTCCACTTT | CASSGPNNSPLHF
TRBJ2-2 | TRBV7-3 | NA | TRBD1 | TGTGCCAGCAGCTTAGACAGGGCCGCGAACACCGGGGAGCTGTTTTTT | CASSLDRAANTGELFF
TRBJ1-2 | TRBV6-6 | NA | NA | TGTGCCAGCACCAGACCGCCGGGTGACGGCTACACCTTC | CASTRPPGDGYTF
TRBJ2-2 | TRBV18 | NA | TRBD2 | TGTGCCAGCTCACCATCAGCGGGGACTCACGGGGAGCTGTTTTTT | CASSPSAGTHGELFF
TRBJ1-2 | TRBV6-1 | NA | TRBD1 | TGTGCCAGCAGTGTTATAGGACAGGGAAGTAGCTATGGCTACACCTTC | CASSVIGQGSSYGYTF
TRBJ1-3 | TRBV19 | NA | NA | TGTGCCAGTAGTTACAGGGACGCTGGAAACACCATATATTTT | CASSYRDAGNTIYF
TRBJ2-6 | TRBV10-1 | NA | NA | TGCGCCAGCAGTGACCTACAGGGTCGTACTGGGGCCAACGTCCTGACTTTC | CASSDLQGRTGANVLTF
TRBJ1-1 | TRBV6-1 | NA | TRBD1 | TGTGCCAGCAGTGAAGGGGGACAGGCCTCCCGAGATCTCTTT | CASSEGGQASRDLF
TRBJ2-6 | TRBV2 | NA | TRBD1 | TGTGCCACCAAGGACAGGGGGCTTGGGGCCAACGTCCTGACTTTC | CATKDRGLGANVLTF
TRBJ1-1 | TRBV29-1 | NA | TRBD1 | TGCAGCGTTGTAGGGGGGGGCAGGGGGCGCAACACTGAAGCTTTCTTT | CSVVGGGRGRNTEAFF
TRBJ2-5 | TRBV20-1 | NA | NA | TGCAGTGCAGAAGAACAAGAGACCCAGTACTTC | CSAEEQETQYF
TRBJ2-5 | TRBV5-4 | NA | NA | TGTGCCAGCAGCTTGGTCCCTAGCGAGACCCAGTACTTC | CASSLVPSETQYF
TRBJ1-3 | TRBV12-5 | NA | NA | TGTGCTAGTGGCCCCGGGGGGGGAGGGCCGCTTTCTGGAAACACCATATATTTT | CASGPGGGGPLSGNTIYF
TRBJ1-1 | TRBV5-1 | NA | NA | TGCGCCAGCAGACTCGGGTTTGAAGCTTTCTTT | CASRLGFEAFF
TRBJ1-3 | TRBV5-1 | NA | NA | TGCGCCAGCAGCTTGGTTCCAGCCTCTGGAAACACCATATATTTT | CASSLVPASGNTIYF
TRBJ2-7 | TRBV18 | NA | NA | TGTGCCAGCTCACAGAGGACGGGCCAGGCTCCTTACGAGCAGTACTTC | CASSQRTGQAPYEQYF
TRBJ1-1 | TRBV7-2 | NA | NA | TGTGCCAGCAGCCCCGGTGGGGGCCGGGTGAACACTGAAGCTTTCTTT | CASSPGGGRVNTEAFF
TRBJ1-1 | TRBV7-9 | NA | TRBD1 | TGTGCCAGTAAACAGGGGGGGATCGAAGCTTTCTTT | CASKQGGIEAFF
TRBJ1-2 | TRBV2 | NA | NA | TGTGCCAGCAGTGGGAGGGATGGCTACACCTTC | CASSGRDGYTF
TRBJ1-6 | TRBV11-3 | NA | TRBD1 | TGTGCCAGCAGCTTTTTGGGACAGGATCTTTCACCCCTCCACTTT | CASSFLGQDLSPLHF
TRBJ2-3 | TRBV28 | once | TRBD2 | TGTGCCAGCAGTCCCGGGACTAGCGGGGGGGTTGTTGCGTATTTT | CASSPGTSGGVVAYF
TRBJ2-5 | TRBV4-2 | NA | TRBD1 | TGTGCCAGCAGCCAACGTGGACAGGGGGACGAGACCCAGTACTTC | CASSQRGQGDETQYF
TRBJ2-2 | TRBV7-7 | NA | NA | TGTGCCAGCGCGGTTTCTCAGCAGAACACCGGGGAGCTGTTTTTT | CASAVSQQNTGELFF
TRBJ1-2 | TRBV5-6 | NA | NA | TGTGCCAGCAGCTCCAGAGCCTCTAACTATGGCTACACCTTC | CASSSRASNYGYTF
TRBJ2-7 | TRBV4-3 | NA | TRBD1 | TGCGCCAGCAGCCAGGGGGTGGGCAGGGGGCTAGGCGAGCAGTACTTC | CASSQGVGRGLGEQYF
TRBJ1-2 | TRBV7-6 | NA | NA | TGTGCCAGCAGCTTATTTTCCGGCGAAACTAACTATGGCTACACCTTC | CASSLFSGETNYGYTF
TRBJ1-2 | TRBV15 | NA | NA | TGTGCCACCAGCAGAGAATATACAGGAAACTATGGCTACACCTTC | CATSREYTGNYGYTF
TRBJ2-7 | TRBV18 | NA | TRBD1 | TGTGCCAGCTCACCAAGAGTTGGGGACAGGGTTGACGAGCAGTACTTC | CASSPRVGDRVDEQYF
TRBJ2-3 | TRBV6-5 | once | TRBD1 | TGTGCCAGCAGTTTAGCGGGACAGGGGGGGAATACGCAGTATTTT | CASSLAGQGGNTQYF
TRBJ2-3 | TRBV7-5 | NA | NA | TGTGTCAGAAGCTCGAAGTCCGGGACAGGGACCACAGATACGCAGTATTTT | CVRSSKSGTGTTDTQYF
TRBJ1-4 | TRBV25-1 | NA | NA | TGTGCCAGCAGTCGGGGTGAAAAACTGTTTTTT | CASSRGEKLFF
TRBJ2-2 | TRBV14 | few | NA | TGTGCCAGCAGCCAAACGTCATCGTGGGGCCCGCAGGGTAGCACCGGGGAGCTGTTTTTT | CASSQTSSWGPQGSTGELFF
TRBJ2-5 | TRBV9 | once | TRBD2 | TGTGCCAGCAGCGTAGGGGATAGCGGGGGTTCCCAAGAGACCCAGTACTTC | CASSVGDSGGSQETQYF
TRBJ2-7 | TRBV27 | NA | NA | TGTGCCAGCAGTCGCGGTAGCGGCTCCTACGAGCAGTACTTC | CASSRGSGSYEQYF
TRBJ2-7 | TRBV7-2 | NA | NA | TGTGCCAGCAGAATCGTGGAGGGACACAGCTCCTACGAGCAGTACTTC | CASRIVEGHSSYEQYF
TRBJ2-7 | TRBV6-5 | NA | NA | TGTGCCAGCAGTGTCCCAACCCTACGCTACGAGCAGTACTTC | CASSVPTLRYEQYF
TRBJ2-1 | TRBV5-1 | once | TRBD1 | TGCGCCAGCAGCTGGACAGGCTGGGATGAGCAGTTCTTC | CASSWTGWDEQFF
TRBJ2-7 | TRBV19 | NA | TRBD2 | TGTGCCAGTAGTCCCGGACTTCTAGCGGGGGAGTCCTACGAGCAGTACTTC | CASSPGLLAGESYEQYF
TRBJ2-7 | TRBV6-5 | once | TRBD1 | TGTGCCAGCAGTTCCACGGACAGGAACGAGCAGTACTTC | CASSSTDRNEQYF
TRBJ1-3 | TRBV4-3 | NA | NA | TGCGCCAGCAGCCAAGGAGGCAGCTCTGGAAACACCATATATTTT | CASSQGGSSGNTIYF